Below are 32 T cell receptor beta chains sequenced from a single sample in a study of T cell responses to AZD1222 COVID-19 vaccine. Measured with immunoSEQ multiplex PCR; TCRdb has only the in-frame clones, and not every one. The data show around 190,000 clones, roughly 92% seen once. The specimen comprised peripheral blood, sampled 28 days after the second AZD1222 dose. Source of these receptors: an adult who received the AZD1222 COVID-19 vaccine.

The chain employs TRBV28 and TRBJ2-7; D remains unclear. V lost 3 bases and J 4 bases, leaving 7 bases between the germline ends. Germline V gene sequence: CDR1 MDHEN, CDR2 SYDVKM. The CDR3 has 12 amino acids. The CDR3, as DNA: TGTGCCAGCAGTTTCGACCTTTACGAGCAGTACTTC. This codes for CASSFDLYEQYF.

The table lists this clone with a count of one. The chain carries TRBV6-1 and TRBJ1-6; no clear D. Germline V lookup: CDR1 MNHNS, CDR2 SASEGT. The CDR3 length is 19 residues. Trimming took off 3 bases at V and 6 bases at J, with 24 bases between the two ends. This chain's CDR3 is CASSDGPPRFKIPNSPLHF. The CDR3 nucleotides read TGTGCCAGCAGTGACGGCCCACCCCGGTTTAAGATCCCTAATTCACCCCTCCACTTT.

The chain employs TRBV19 and TRBJ1-2; D perhaps matches TRBD1 (6 bases). The ends were cut back, 6 bases at V and 5 bases at J, with 16 bases in the middle. The CDR3 consists of 14 residues. CDR1 is LNHDA, CDR2 SQIVND, per germline (reference sequence). The CDR3 coding sequence is TGTGCCAGTAGCCTAGGGGGTCCTGTATATGGCTACACCTTC. Translation gives CASSLGGPVYGYTF.

This clone came up once. The CDR3 spells CASSLANSGGTEAFF. The CDR3 DNA sequence: TGCGCCAGCAGCTTGGCCAATTCAGGGGGTACTGAAGCTTTCTTT. The chain has TRBV5-1 and TRBJ1-1, with 7 positions matching TRBD1. Trimming cost V 0 bases and J 5 bases; bases outside gene matches: 7. The length of the CDR3 is 15 residues. Germline CDR1 SGHRS, CDR2 YFSETQ. The full variable domain, with the rest looked up from reference TRBV5-1 and TRBJ1-1, is KAGVTQTPRYLIKTRGQQVTLSCSPISGHRSVSWYQQTPGQGLQFLFEYFSETQRNKGNFPGRFSGRQFSNSRSEMNVSTLELGDSALYLCASSLANSGGTEAFFGQGTRLTVV.

The genes are TRBV2 and TRBJ1-1, with 7 bases aligning to TRBD1. The germline CDR1 and CDR2 sequences are SNHLY and FYNNEI. Trimming cost V 8 bases and J 3 bases; bases outside gene matches: 12. The CDR3 loop spans 15 amino acids. The CDR3 spells CASLDGTASYTEAFF. CDR3 sequence (DNA): TGTGCCAGCCTCGACGGGACAGCTAGTTACACTGAAGCTTTCTTT.

V is TRBV2 and J is TRBJ2-2; weak D call: TRBD2 (6 bases). With 5 bases removed from V and 3 bases from J, the gap between germline ends came to 13 bases. This CDR3 has 15 residues. Germline CDR1 SNHLY, CDR2 FYNNEI. For the CDR3, the DNA is TGTGCCAGCAGTTCCGGGAGTGACCACACCGGGGAGCTGTTTTTT. Translation gives CASSSGSDHTGELFF.

The chain combines TRBV5-4 with TRBJ1-1; possible D gene TRBD1, 5 bases. Germline V gives CDR1 SGHNT, CDR2 YYREEE (reference sequence). This CDR3 is 13 amino acids long. Trimming removed 5 bases at V and 8 bases at J, with 16 bases between. The CDR3 DNA reads TGTGCCAGCAGACCGGGGGAGCGGGGGGAAGCTTTCTTT. It yields the protein CASRPGERGEAFF.

The chain links TRBV5-5 to TRBJ1-2; the D is unclear. The CDR3 runs to 11 residues. Trimming stripped 2 bases from V and 8 bases from J, with 7 bases between. Germline values: CDR1 SGHKS, CDR2 YYEKEE (reference sequence). The CDR3: CASSFPGGYTF. CDR3 coding DNA: TGTGCCAGCAGCTTCCCGGGAGGCTACACCTTC.

The chain couples TRBV7-3 to TRBJ2-3; possibly TRBD2 for D (5 bases). The germline V and J ends were trimmed by 6 bases and 0 bases, with 10 bases remaining between them. The germline gives CDR1 SGHTA, CDR2 FQGTGA. This CDR3 comprises 14 residues. CDR3 amino acids: CASSASLSTDTQYF. The CDR3 DNA sequence: TGTGCCAGCAGTGCTAGCCTTAGCACAGATACGCAGTATTTT.

This chain connects TRBV6-4 to TRBJ2-3, with 8 bases that match TRBD2. The V gene end was trimmed by 3 bases and the J gene end by 0 bases; junction bases not matched to a gene: 2. This CDR3 has 15 residues. The germline V gene has CDR1 MRHNA and CDR2 SNTAGT. The CDR3 loop is CASSEASGSTDTQYF. In DNA form, the CDR3 reads TGTGCCAGCAGTGAGGCTAGCGGGAGCACAGATACGCAGTATTTT.

The CDR3 here is CASSRGSGNTIYF. The DNA of the CDR3 is TGCGCCAGCAGCCGGGGATCTGGAAACACCATATATTTT. The gene calls are TRBV4-1 and TRBJ1-3, with D unclear. Germline V gives CDR1 MGHRA, CDR2 YSYEKL. The CDR3 runs 13 residues. V was shortened by 4 bases and J by 1 base, with 5 bases between the two germline ends.

The chain links TRBV28 to TRBJ1-1, with TRBD1 matching 9 bases. The V gene end was trimmed by 5 bases and the J gene end by 7 bases; junction bases not matched to a gene: 14. Germline V gene sequence: CDR1 MDHEN, CDR2 SYDVKM. There are 16 residues in the CDR3. The DNA of the CDR3 is TGTGCCAGCAGTCCCCCACAAGGCCGGGACAGGGTTGAAGCTTTCTTT. This sequence encodes CASSPPQGRDRVEAFF. Variable domain in full (rest from reference TRBV28 and TRBJ1-1): DVKVTQSSRYLVKRTGEKVFLECVQDMDHENMFWYRQDPGLGLRLIYFSYDVKMKEKGDIPEGYSVSREKKERFSLILESASTNQTSMYLCASSPPQGRDRVEAFFGQGTRLTVV.

The V gene is TRBV6-4, the J gene TRBJ1-2, with 9 bases fitting TRBD1. This CDR3 is 14 amino acids long. The V gene's germline CDR1 is MRHNA and CDR2 SNTAGT. J was trimmed by 5 bases and V by 5 bases; bases with no gene match: 6. The CDR3 DNA is TGTGCCAGCAGTCCCGGACAGGGGAGTTATGGCTACACCTTC. It specifies CASSPGQGSYGYTF.

This clone was seen only once. The chain recombines TRBV28 with TRBJ1-5, with D uncertain. This CDR3 region has 15 residues. Germline CDR1 MDHEN, CDR2 SYDVKM. V lost 7 bases to trimming and J lost 7 bases, with 20 bases between them. The CDR3 loop reads CASTPVGITGQPQHF. CDR3 DNA sequence: TGTGCCAGCACCCCGGTCGGGATCACTGGGCAGCCCCAGCATTTT.

V is TRBV28 and J is TRBJ1-5; no clear D. The ends were cut back, 8 bases at V and 5 bases at J, with 10 bases in the middle. Germline V gene data show CDR1 as MDHEN and CDR2 as SYDVKM. This CDR3 has 12 residues. The CDR3 reads CASLSTDQPQHF. In DNA, the CDR3 is TGTGCCAGCCTTTCGACCGATCAGCCCCAGCATTTT. Full variable domain (missing parts from reference TRBV28 and TRBJ1-5): DVKVTQSSRYLVKRTGEKVFLECVQDMDHENMFWYRQDPGLGLRLIYFSYDVKMKEKGDIPEGYSVSREKKERFSLILESASTNQTSMYLCASLSTDQPQHFGDGTRLSIL.

The rearrangement uses TRBV11-3 and TRBJ2-1; D is undetermined. Trimming removed 2 bases at V and 0 bases at J, with 11 bases between. In germline, CDR1 is SGHNT, CDR2 YENEEA. CDR3 length: 16 residues. The CDR3 DNA reads TGTGCCAGCAGCTTACAGGTCCTAGGCTCCTACAATGAGCAGTTCTTC. It yields the protein CASSLQVLGSYNEQFF.

This chain connects TRBV15 to TRBJ2-2; D is possibly TRBD1 or TRBD2 (5 bases each). The V end lost 5 bases, the J end lost 2 bases, and 12 bases lay between the germline ends. This CDR3 spans 15 amino acids. The germline V gene encodes CDR1 LNHNV and CDR2 YYDKDF (reference sequence). The CDR3 region is CATSRGPGNTGELFF. In nucleotides, the CDR3 is TGTGCCACCAGCCGGGGACCGGGAAACACCGGGGAGCTGTTTTTT. Full variable domain (missing parts from reference TRBV15 and TRBJ2-2): DAMVIQNPRYQVTQFGKPVTLSCSQTLNHNVMYWYQQKSSQAPKLLFHYYDKDFNNEADTPDNFQSRRPNTSFCFLDIRSPGLGDTAMYLCATSRGPGNTGELFFGEGSRLTVL.

The genes are TRBV19 and TRBJ1-1, with TRBD1 as a possible D gene (5 bases). Germline V CDR1 and CDR2: LNHDA, SQIVND (reference sequence). The ends were cut back, 10 bases at V and 4 bases at J, with 16 bases in the middle. The CDR3 is 13 amino acids. The CDR3 region is CATNRRGFTEAFF. DNA of the CDR3: TGTGCCACTAACCGAAGGGGATTCACTGAAGCTTTCTTT.

This rearrangement joins TRBV4-1 to TRBJ1-1, with D unclear. This CDR3 contains 13 residues. The germline CDR1 and CDR2 sequences are MGHRA and YSYEKL. The V end lost 0 bases, the J end lost 6 bases, and 8 bases lay between the germline ends. The CDR3: CASSQDLTAEAFF. The CDR3 nucleotides are TGCGCCAGCAGCCAAGATCTCACAGCTGAAGCTTTCTTT.

The chain recombines TRBV7-9 with TRBJ2-5; 7 nucleotides align to TRBD1. Trimming cost V 5 bases and J 0 bases; bases outside gene matches: 3. CDR1 is SEHNR and CDR2 is FQNEAQ in the germline V gene (reference sequence). The CDR3 has 14 residues. CDR3 DNA sequence: TGTGCCAGCAGCCTTGACAGGGACCAAGAGACCCAGTACTTC. Its translation is CASSLDRDQETQYF. Looking up the rest from reference TRBV7-9 and TRBJ2-5 gives the full variable domain: DTGVSQNPRHKITKRGQNVTFRCDPISEHNRLYWYRQTLGQGPEFLTYFQNEAQLEKSRLLSDRFSAERPKGSFSTLEIQRTEQGDSAMYLCASSLDRDQETQYFGPGTRLLVL.

The rearrangement uses TRBV2 and TRBJ2-3; 13 bases match TRBD2. The CDR3 contains 16 residues. Per the germline V gene, CDR1 is SNHLY and CDR2 is FYNNEI. Trimming at V came to 6 bases and at J to 6 bases, leaving 9 bases not matched to a gene. CDR3 residues: CASRVLAGGPADTQYF. The CDR3 nucleotides read TGTGCCAGCAGAGTACTAGCGGGAGGGCCGGCGGATACGCAGTATTTT.

This chain links TRBV4-2 with TRBJ2-3, with 15 bases lining up with TRBD2. V shed 3 bases, J shed 4 bases, and the junction held 11 bases outside the gene matches. Per germline, CDR1 LGHNA and CDR2 YNFKEQ. The CDR3 runs 19 residues. CDR3 nucleotide sequence: TGTGCCAGCAGCCAGACCGCCGGGACTAGCGGGAGGATGTCAGATACGCAGTATTTT. The encoded protein is CASSQTAGTSGRMSDTQYF.

The chain carries TRBV10-2 and TRBJ1-1, with unresolved D. The CDR3 loop spans 14 amino acids. Germline V gene data show CDR1 as WSHSY and CDR2 as SAAADI. V was cut by 0 bases and J by 4 bases, with 9 bases left in between. The CDR3, as DNA: TGCGCCAGCAGTGAGTCCCTCATGAGCACTGAAGCTTTCTTT. Protein: CASSESLMSTEAFF.

The chain uses TRBV6-5 and TRBJ2-3, with 9 nucleotides matching TRBD1. The length of the CDR3 is 14 residues. V gave up 6 bases and J gave up 2 bases; unmatched junction bases: 3. CDR1 and CDR2 from the germline V gene are MNHEY and SVGAGI. The CDR3 coding sequence is TGTGCCAGCAGGCCACAGGGGGCCACAGATACGCAGTATTTT. Translated: CASRPQGATDTQYF.

The V and J genes are TRBV7-2 and TRBJ1-1; D remains unclear. Trimming removed 3 bases at V and 6 bases at J, with 14 bases between. The CDR3 is 14 amino acids. Germline V gene data show CDR1 as SGHTA and CDR2 as FQGNSA. Here the CDR3 DNA reads TGTGCCAGCAGCTTCTCCCGACTGACACCTGAAGCTTTCTTT. Protein: CASSFSRLTPEAFF.

This sequence joins TRBV4-3 and TRBJ1-1; TRBD1 aligns across 7 bases. Germline V CDR1 and CDR2: LGHNA, YSLEER. The ends lost 3 bases at V and 5 bases at J; junction bases unmatched: 9. The CDR3 is 15 amino acids. The CDR3 DNA reads as TGCGCCAGCAGCCATCGAATAGGGGGCGAGACTGAAGCTTTCTTT. Protein sequence: CASSHRIGGETEAFF.

The rearrangement uses TRBV19 and TRBJ1-4; D might be TRBD1 (5 bases). Trimming pared 6 bases from V and 8 bases from J, leaving 16 bases between. This CDR3 contains 14 residues. The V gene's germline CDR1 is LNHDA and CDR2 SQIVND (reference sequence). CDR3 amino acids: CASSSAPGGEKLFF. The CDR3, as DNA: TGTGCCAGTAGCAGTGCCCCCGGGGGGGAAAAACTGTTTTTT.

V is TRBV11-3 and J is TRBJ2-2; possible D gene TRBD2, 6 bases. CDR3 size: 15 residues. V lost 1 base and J 1 base, leaving 7 bases between the germline ends. Germline CDR1 reads SGHNT; CDR2 reads YENEEA. CDR3 sequence: CASSLGLVNTGELFF. Written as DNA, the CDR3 is TGTGCCAGCAGCTTAGGACTAGTGAACACCGGGGAGCTGTTTTTT.

This chain connects TRBV28 to TRBJ2-7; 9 positions agree with TRBD2. V lost 3 bases to trimming and J lost 3 bases; unmatched junction nucleotides: 18. In germline, CDR1 is MDHEN, CDR2 SYDVKM. CDR3 length: 19 amino acids. CDR3 bases: TGTGCCAGCAGTTTGTGGGGCGACGCGGGAGGGCCCCTACGCTACGAGCAGTACTTC. Translated, it gives CASSLWGDAGGPLRYEQYF.

The chain uses TRBV7-6 and TRBJ2-1; no clear D gene. Per the germline V gene, CDR1 is SGHVS and CDR2 is FNYEAQ. The CDR3 covers 13 residues. V lost 1 base to trimming and J lost 5 bases, with 6 bases between them. CDR3 loop: CASSLDPNNEQFF. Written as DNA, the CDR3 is TGTGCCAGCAGCTTAGACCCAAACAATGAGCAGTTCTTC.

This clone was counted once. CDR3 DNA: TGTGCCAGCAGTTCAACCTCTTGGGGGGTGAACACCGGGGAGCTGTTTTTT. Residues: CASSSTSWGVNTGELFF. The chain employs TRBV28 and TRBJ2-2; TRBD2 is a possible D gene (6 bases). CDR1 and CDR2 from the germline V gene are MDHEN and SYDVKM. The CDR3 runs to 17 residues. With 4 bases removed from V and 1 base from J, the gap between germline ends came to 16 bases.

This chain joins TRBV7-8 and TRBJ2-1; a weak D match, TRBD2 (5 bases). Trimming cost V 1 base and J 9 bases, with 10 bases left between them. CDR1 SGHVS and CDR2 FQNEAQ come from the germline V gene. The CDR3 runs to 13 residues. The CDR3 DNA sequence: TGTGCCAGCAGCTTAGTAGGAGGTGGTGAGCAGTTCTTC. Amino acid sequence: CASSLVGGGEQFF.